The entry below describes one TCR beta chain. The antigen remains unidentified. The study ran its PCR with 60 Vbeta and 13 Jbeta primers. Here immunoSEQ multiplex PCR was the method, and the copy in TCRdb shows in-frame clones only, minus some. The table has about 140,000 clones, 70% to 80% seen once. The CDR3 is made up of 15 amino acids. CDR1 MNHEY and CDR2 SVGAGI come from the germline V gene. Trimming left V 5 bases short and J 0 bases short, with 11 bases between. This sample was taken from a study of cytomegalovirus exposure and HLA in healthy donors. Findings and caveats of the study: Using the classifier, cytomegalovirus status was reportedly diagnosed with high specificity and sensitivity. Sequencing likely produced, as an artifact, a cluster of highly shared sequence variants. Researchers reportedly found TCR beta sequences accurately predicted most subjects' HLA-A and HLA-B alleles.

This receptor was identified in a man aged 18 to 29 in good health and CMV-seronegative. Sequenced: PBMCs. This chain connects TRBV6-5 to TRBJ2-1; unclear D gene. The CDR3 protein is CASSGDSNSYNEQFF. CDR3 bases: TGTGCCAGCAGTGGTGACTCCAACTCCTACAATGAGCAGTTCTTC.